The clone carrying this T cell receptor (beta chain) was detected many times. The data are from a study of T-cell reconstitution after alpha-beta-depleted transplantation in children. Germline V lookup: CDR1 MNHNS, CDR2 SASEGT. Deletions cut 5 bases from V and 0 bases from J, with 11 bases between. The CDR3 sequence is 15 residues long. Unique molecular identifiers were incorporated into the prepared TCRbeta library. TCRdb analysed the PCR reads with MiXCR anew, one entry per CDR3 protein. The sample consists of 200,000 to 300,000 distinct CDR3 sequences, 12% of them appearing once. Sequenced material: PBMCs from the stem cell graft donor, taken from the stem cell graft. This TCR was sampled from a human donor who donated a stem cell graft to a child with acute lymphoblastic leukemia. This sequence joins TRBV6-1 and TRBJ2-1; a possible D gene is TRBD2 (6 bases). The CDR3 bases are TGTGCCAGCAGTAAGGGACTGAGCTCCTACAATGAGCAGTTCTTC. It encodes CASSKGLSSYNEQFF.